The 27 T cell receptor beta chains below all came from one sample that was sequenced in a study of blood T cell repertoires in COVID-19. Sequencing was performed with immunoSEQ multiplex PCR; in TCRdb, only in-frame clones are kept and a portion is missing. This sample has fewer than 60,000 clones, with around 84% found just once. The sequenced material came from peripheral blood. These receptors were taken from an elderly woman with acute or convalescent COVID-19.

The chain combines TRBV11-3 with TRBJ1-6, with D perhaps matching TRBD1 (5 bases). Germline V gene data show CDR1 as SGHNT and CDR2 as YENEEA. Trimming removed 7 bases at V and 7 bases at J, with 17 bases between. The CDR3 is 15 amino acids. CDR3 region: CASIYGGPPNSPLHF. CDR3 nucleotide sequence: TGTGCCAGCATCTACGGGGGACCGCCCAATTCACCCCTCCACTTT.

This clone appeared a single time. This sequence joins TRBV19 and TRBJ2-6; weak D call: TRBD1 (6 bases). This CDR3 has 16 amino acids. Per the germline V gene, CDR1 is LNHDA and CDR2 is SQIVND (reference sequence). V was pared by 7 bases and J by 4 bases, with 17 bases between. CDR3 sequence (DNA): TGTGCCAGTACATTCGGACAGTTCCTCGGGGCCAACGTCCTGACTTTC. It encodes CASTFGQFLGANVLTF.

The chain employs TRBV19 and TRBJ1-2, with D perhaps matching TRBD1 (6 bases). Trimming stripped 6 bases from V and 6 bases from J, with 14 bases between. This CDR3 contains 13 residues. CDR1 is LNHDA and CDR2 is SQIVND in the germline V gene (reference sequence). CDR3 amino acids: CASSPRGADGYTF. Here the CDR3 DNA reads TGTGCCAGTAGCCCCCGGGGGGCCGATGGCTACACCTTC. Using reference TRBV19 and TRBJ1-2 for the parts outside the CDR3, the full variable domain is DGGITQSPKYLFRKEGQNVTLSCEQNLNHDAMYWYRQDPGQGLRLIYYSQIVNDFQKGDIAEGYSVSREKKESFPLTVTSAQKNPTAFYLCASSPRGADGYTFGSGTRLTVV.

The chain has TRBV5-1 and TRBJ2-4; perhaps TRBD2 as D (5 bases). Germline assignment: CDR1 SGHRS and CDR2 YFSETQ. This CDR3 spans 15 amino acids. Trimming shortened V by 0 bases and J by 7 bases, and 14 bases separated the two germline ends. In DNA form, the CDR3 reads TGCGCCAGCAGCTTGGAGACATTATCGGGGAACATTCAGTACTTC. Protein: CASSLETLSGNIQYF.

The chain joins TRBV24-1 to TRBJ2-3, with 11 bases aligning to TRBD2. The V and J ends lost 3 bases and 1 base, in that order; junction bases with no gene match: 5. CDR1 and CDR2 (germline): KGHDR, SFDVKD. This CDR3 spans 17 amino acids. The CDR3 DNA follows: TGTGCCACCAGTGATCCGACTAGCGGGGAACGCACAGATACGCAGTATTTT. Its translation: CATSDPTSGERTDTQYF.

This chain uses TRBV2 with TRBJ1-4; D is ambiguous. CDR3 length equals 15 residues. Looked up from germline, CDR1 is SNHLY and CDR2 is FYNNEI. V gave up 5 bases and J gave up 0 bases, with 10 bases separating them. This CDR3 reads CASSLNGATNEKLFF. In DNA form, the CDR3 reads TGTGCCAGCAGTCTTAATGGAGCAACTAATGAAAAACTGTTTTTT.

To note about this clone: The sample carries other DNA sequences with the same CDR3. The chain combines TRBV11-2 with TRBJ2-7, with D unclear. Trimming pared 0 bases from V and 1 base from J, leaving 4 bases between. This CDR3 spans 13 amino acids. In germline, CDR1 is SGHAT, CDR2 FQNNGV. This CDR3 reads CASSLDRSYEQYF. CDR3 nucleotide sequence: TGTGCCAGCAGCTTAGACAGATCCTACGAGCAGTACTTC.

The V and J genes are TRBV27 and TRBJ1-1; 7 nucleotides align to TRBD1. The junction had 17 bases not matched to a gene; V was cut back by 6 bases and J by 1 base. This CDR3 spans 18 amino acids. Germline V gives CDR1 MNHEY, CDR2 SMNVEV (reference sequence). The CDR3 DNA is TGTGCCAGCAGACCGCTATCAGGGGGGCCTAGAGGGAACACTGAAGCTTTCTTT. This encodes CASRPLSGGPRGNTEAFF.

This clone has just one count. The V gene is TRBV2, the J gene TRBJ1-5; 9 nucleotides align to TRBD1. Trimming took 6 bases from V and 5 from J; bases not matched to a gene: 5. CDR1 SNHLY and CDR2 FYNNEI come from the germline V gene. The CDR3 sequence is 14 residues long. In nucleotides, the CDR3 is TGTGCCAGCAGCCAACAGGGGGCCTATCAGCCCCAGCATTTT. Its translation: CASSQQGAYQPQHF.

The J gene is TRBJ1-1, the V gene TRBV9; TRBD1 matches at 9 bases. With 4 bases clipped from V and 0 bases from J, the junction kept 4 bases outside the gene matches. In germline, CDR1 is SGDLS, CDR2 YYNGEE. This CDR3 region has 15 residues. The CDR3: CASSSRQGVNTEAFF. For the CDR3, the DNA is TGTGCCAGCAGCTCGCGACAGGGGGTGAACACTGAAGCTTTCTTT.

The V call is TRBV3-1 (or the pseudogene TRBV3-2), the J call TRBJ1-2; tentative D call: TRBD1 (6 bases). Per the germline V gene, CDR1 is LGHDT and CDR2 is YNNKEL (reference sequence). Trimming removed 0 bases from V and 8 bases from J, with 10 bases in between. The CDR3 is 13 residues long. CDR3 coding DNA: TGTGCCAGCAGCCAAGAAGCAGGGGCCGGCTACACCTTC. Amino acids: CASSQEAGAGYTF.

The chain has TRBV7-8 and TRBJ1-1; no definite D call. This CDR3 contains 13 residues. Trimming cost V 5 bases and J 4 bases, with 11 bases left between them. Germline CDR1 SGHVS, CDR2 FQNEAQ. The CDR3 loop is CASSVRQATEAFF. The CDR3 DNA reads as TGTGCCAGCAGCGTCCGGCAGGCCACTGAAGCTTTCTTT.

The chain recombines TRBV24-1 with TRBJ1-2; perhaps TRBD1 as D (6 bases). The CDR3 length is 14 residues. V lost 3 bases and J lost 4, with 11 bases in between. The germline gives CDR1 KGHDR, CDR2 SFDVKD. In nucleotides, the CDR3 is TGTGCCACCAGTGATGGGACACTCAGCTATGGCTACACCTTC. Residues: CATSDGTLSYGYTF.

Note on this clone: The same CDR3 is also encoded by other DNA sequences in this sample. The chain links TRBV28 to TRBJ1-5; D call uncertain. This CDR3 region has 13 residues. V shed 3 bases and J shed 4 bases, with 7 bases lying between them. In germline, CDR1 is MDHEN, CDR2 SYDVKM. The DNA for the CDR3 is TGTGCCAGCAGTTTTAGCTCTAATCAGCCCCAGCATTTT. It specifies CASSFSSNQPQHF.

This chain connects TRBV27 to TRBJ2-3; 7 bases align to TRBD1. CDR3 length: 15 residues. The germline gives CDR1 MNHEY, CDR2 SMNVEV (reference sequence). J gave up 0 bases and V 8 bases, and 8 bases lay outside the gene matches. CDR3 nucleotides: TGTGCCAGCGGCCGGTGGGGACAGAGCACAGATACGCAGTATTTT. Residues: CASGRWGQSTDTQYF.

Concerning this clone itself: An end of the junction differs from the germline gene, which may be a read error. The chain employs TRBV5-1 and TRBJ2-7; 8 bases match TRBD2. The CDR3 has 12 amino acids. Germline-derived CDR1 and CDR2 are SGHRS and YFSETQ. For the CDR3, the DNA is TGCGCCAGCAGGTCAGATAGCGGGGTTAGTGACTTC. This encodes CASRSDSGVSDF.

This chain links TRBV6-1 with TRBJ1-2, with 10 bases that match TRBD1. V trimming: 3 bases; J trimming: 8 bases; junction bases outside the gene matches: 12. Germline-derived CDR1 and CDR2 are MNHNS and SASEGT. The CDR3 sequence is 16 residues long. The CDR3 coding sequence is TGTGCCAGCAGTGACCGACAGGGGGCTTCTCCTGGAGGCTACACCTTC. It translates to CASSDRQGASPGGYTF.

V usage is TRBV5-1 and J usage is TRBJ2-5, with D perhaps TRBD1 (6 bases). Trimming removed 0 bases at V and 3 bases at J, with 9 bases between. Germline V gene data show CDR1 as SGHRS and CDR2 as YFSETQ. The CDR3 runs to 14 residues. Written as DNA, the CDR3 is TGCGCCAGCAGCTTGGAAGGGGGTAAAGAGACCCAGTACTTC. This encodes CASSLEGGKETQYF.

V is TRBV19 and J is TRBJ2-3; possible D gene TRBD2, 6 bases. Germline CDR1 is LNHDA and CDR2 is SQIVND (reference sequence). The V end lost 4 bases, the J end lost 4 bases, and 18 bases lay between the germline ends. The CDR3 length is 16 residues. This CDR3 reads CASSRLGTQAPDTQYF. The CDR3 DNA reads TGTGCCAGTAGTAGGCTCGGGACTCAGGCCCCAGATACGCAGTATTTT.

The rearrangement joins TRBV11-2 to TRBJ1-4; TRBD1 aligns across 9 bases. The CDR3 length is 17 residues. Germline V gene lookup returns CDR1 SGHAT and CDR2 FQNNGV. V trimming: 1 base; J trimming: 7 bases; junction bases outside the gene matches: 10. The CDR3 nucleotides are TGTGCCAGCAGCTTAGGTTCAACCGGGACAGGGAGTGAAAAACTGTTTTTT. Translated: CASSLGSTGTGSEKLFF.

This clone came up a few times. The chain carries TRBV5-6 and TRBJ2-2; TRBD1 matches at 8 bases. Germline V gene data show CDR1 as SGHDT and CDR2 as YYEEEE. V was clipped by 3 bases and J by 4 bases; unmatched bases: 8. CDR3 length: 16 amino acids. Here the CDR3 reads CASSSRTGWGTGELFF. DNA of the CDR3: TGTGCCAGCAGCTCGAGGACAGGGTGGGGCACCGGGGAGCTGTTTTTT.

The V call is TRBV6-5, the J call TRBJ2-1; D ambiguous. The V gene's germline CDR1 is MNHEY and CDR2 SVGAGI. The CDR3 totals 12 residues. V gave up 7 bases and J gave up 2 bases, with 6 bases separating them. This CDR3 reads CASTPPYNEQFF. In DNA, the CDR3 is TGTGCCAGCACCCCTCCCTACAATGAGCAGTTCTTC.

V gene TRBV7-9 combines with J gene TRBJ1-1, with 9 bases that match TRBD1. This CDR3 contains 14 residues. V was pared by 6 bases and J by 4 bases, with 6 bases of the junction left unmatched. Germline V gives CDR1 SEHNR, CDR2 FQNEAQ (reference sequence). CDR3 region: CASSKAQGATEAFF. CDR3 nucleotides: TGTGCCAGCAGTAAGGCACAGGGGGCCACTGAAGCTTTCTTT.

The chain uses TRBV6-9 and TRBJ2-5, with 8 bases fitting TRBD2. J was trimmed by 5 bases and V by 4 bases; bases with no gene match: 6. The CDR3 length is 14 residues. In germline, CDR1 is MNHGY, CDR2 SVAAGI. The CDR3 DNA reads TGTGCCAGCAGTTCCCGGGGGGGCTTGGAGACCCAGTACTTC. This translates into CASSSRGGLETQYF.

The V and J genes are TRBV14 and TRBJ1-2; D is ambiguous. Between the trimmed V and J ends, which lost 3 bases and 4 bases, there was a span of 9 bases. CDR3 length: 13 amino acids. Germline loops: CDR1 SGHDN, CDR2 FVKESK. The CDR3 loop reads CASSQGGTYGYTF. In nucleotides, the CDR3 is TGTGCCAGCAGCCAGGGAGGAACCTATGGCTACACCTTC.

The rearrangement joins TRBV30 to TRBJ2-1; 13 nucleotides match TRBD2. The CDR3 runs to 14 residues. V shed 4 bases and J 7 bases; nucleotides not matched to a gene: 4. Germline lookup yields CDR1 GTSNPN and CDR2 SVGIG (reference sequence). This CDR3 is CAWTLAGGLNEQFF. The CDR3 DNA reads TGTGCCTGGACACTAGCGGGGGGGCTGAATGAGCAGTTCTTC.

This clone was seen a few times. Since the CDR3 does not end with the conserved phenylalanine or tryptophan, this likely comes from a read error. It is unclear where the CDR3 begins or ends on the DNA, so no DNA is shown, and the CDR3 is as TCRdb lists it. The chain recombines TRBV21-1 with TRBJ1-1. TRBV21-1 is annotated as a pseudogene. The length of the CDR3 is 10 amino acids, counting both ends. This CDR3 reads CASSKLEVVS.